A selection of T cell receptor beta chains follows, all from one sample in a study of preoperative IRX-2 immunotherapy in early breast cancer. Sequencing was performed with immunoSEQ multiplex PCR; in TCRdb, only in-frame clones are kept and a portion is missing. The profile shows tens of thousands of clones, about 95% of them singletons. Sample acquisition took place from a patient treated with IRX-2 immunotherapy. The origin of the receptors is a human donor with breast cancer. Both conserved end residues are part of each CDR3. D genes are given only for firm matches.

>13|-|TRBV15|TRBJ2-7
CATSRGTSYEQYF
>13|-|TRBV18|TRBJ1-2
CASSSSVSMGYTF
>14|-|TRBV6-5|TRBJ2-2
CASSYSIVQGQLFF
>15|-|TRBV5-1|TRBJ2-2
CASGVGQPNTGELFF
>14|-|TRBV11-2|TRBJ2-5
CASSLGRGQETQYF
>13|-|TRBV4-1|TRBJ1-2
CASSQDRQLGYTF
>14|TRBD2|TRBV5-1|TRBJ2-1
CASSLAGAYNEQFF
>13|-|TRBV7-7|TRBJ2-7
CASSFNGGYEQYF
>15|-|TRBV5-8|TRBJ2-5
CASSLEGVYQETQYF
>16|-|TRBV7-3|TRBJ2-3
CASSLSQNLGGDTQYF
>15|-|TRBV19|TRBJ1-4
CASSRRQRSNEKLFF
>16|TRBD1|TRBV9|TRBJ2-1
CASSARQGASYNEQFF
>16|TRBD2|TRBV30|TRBJ2-1
CAWSAPSSGAYNEQFF
>13|-|TRBV18|TRBJ2-5
CASSPMAQETQYF
>17|TRBD2|TRBV27|TRBJ2-5
CASSLGSSGRWRETQYF
>12|-|TRBV19|TRBJ2-3
CASSLTADTQYF
>16|TRBD2|TRBV5-6|TRBJ2-3
CASSYLAGGATDTQYF
>12|-|TRBV29-1|TRBJ1-1
CSVASVNTEAFF
>10|-|TRBV2|TRBJ2-7
CASAANEQYF
>15|TRBD2|TRBV7-2|TRBJ2-1
CASSLPGLPLNEQFF
>12|TRBD1|TRBV11-3|TRBJ1-2
CASSQGDGGYTF
>15|TRBD1|TRBV5-1|TRBJ2-3
CASSPHGQGGDTQYF
>13|-|TRBV11-3|TRBJ2-2
CASSGKSPGELFF
>15|-|TRBV19|TRBJ1-2
CASSSLGRRVYGYTF
>14|-|TRBV27|TRBJ2-7
CASRKAGPSYEQYF
>14|TRBD1|TRBV6-4|TRBJ2-7
CASSAGTGSYEQYF
>17|TRBD2|TRBV4-1|TRBJ2-1
CASSLHRDYSSYNEQFF
>15|TRBD1|TRBV4-3|TRBJ2-7
CASSVGQGVLNEQYF
>14|-|TRBV5-1|TRBJ2-7
CASSSQGQSYEQYF
>12|-|TRBV10-2|TRBJ1-1
CASSAGSPEAFF
>16|TRBD2|TRBV5-1|TRBJ2-5
CASSLVTSGAQETQYF
>13|-|TRBV5-1|TRBJ1-5
CASSLAGDQPQHF
>13|-|TRBV5-4|TRBJ2-1
CASSRTPSDEQFF
>14|-|TRBV6-5|TRBJ1-5
CASTTRRGNQPQHF
>15|-|TRBV5-6|TRBJ1-4
CASSALGGSNEKLFF
>13|-|TRBV18|TRBJ1-1
CATTGRVGTEAFF
>15|TRBD1|TRBV5-1|TRBJ2-3
CASSLGGQGTGTQYF
>15|TRBD2|TRBV10-2|TRBJ2-5
CASTPLAGGPGTQYF
>17|TRBD1|TRBV5-1|TRBJ2-1
CASSLVGRGRGIHEQFF